This TCR beta chain was found in a study of molecular identifiers for immune sequencing clone quantification. TCRdb itself ran the PCR reads through MiXCR, one entry per CDR3 protein. The data hold 55,000 to 75,000 distinct CDR3 sequences, with about 18% observed a single time. Germline values: CDR1 PRHDT, CDR2 FYEKMQ (reference sequence). V gave up 3 bases and J gave up 1 base; unmatched junction bases: 5. The CDR3 is 16 residues long. What was sequenced was naive CD8+ T cells from blood, with Jurkat cell RNA spiked in. Subset indicated: FACS-sorted CD8+CD4-CCR7+CD45RA+ naive T cells. This chain connects TRBV13 to TRBJ2-1; TRBD2 aligns across 8 bases. This TCR was sampled from a human donor in good health. Some libraries in this study had Jurkat cell RNA spiked in. CDR3 in amino acids: CASSFGLAPSYNEQFF. The CDR3 coding sequence is TGTGCCAGCAGCTTCGGACTAGCCCCTTCCTACAATGAGCAGTTCTTC.